The rows below give T cell receptor beta chains drawn from one sample of a study of Graves' ophthalmopathy and Graves' hyperthyroidism. MiXCR was run by TCRdb on the multiplex PCR reads, yielding one entry per CDR3 protein. The data show about 660,000 distinct CDR3 sequences, over 40% seen once. Sequences were obtained from peripheral blood. These receptors all come from an adult man with Graves' ophthalmopathy. Both conserved end residues are part of each CDR3. A D gene is named only where the DNA matches it firmly. Only part of the rows carry a size: once, few, many, or a class if the clone is expanded.

cdr3_nt cdr3_aa j_call clone_size d_call v_call
TGTGCCAGCGGCTTTATCTCCCGGGACGAGCAGTACTTC CASGFISRDEQYF TRBJ2-7 few - TRBV6-1
TGTGCCAGCAGCTTAAATAGGCCCCCCTACGAGCAGTACTTC CASSLNRPPYEQYF TRBJ2-7 few - TRBV12-3/TRBV12-4
TGCGCCAGCAGCCAACCAGGGTTCACTGAAGCTTTCTTT CASSQPGFTEAFF TRBJ1-1 many - TRBV4-1
TGTGCCAGCAGCCTAGGGGGACAGGGGGGTTCACCCCTCCACTTT CASSLGGQGGSPLHF TRBJ1-6 many TRBD1 TRBV4-2
TGCAGCGTCGGAAAGGGGCGATACACTGAAGCTTTC CSVGKGRYTEAF TRBJ2-6 few - TRBV29-1
TGTGCCAGTAAACGACTAGCGGGGGGCTACGAGCAGTACTTC CASKRLAGGYEQYF TRBJ2-7 once TRBD2 TRBV11-2
TGTGCCAGCAGCTTAGGCGGGGCGGGGACTGAAGCTTTCTTT CASSLGGAGTEAFF TRBJ1-1 many - TRBV7-9
TGTGCCAGTAGGGGGACAGGGATGGGAACTGAAGCTTTCTTT CASRGTGMGTEAFF TRBJ1-1 - TRBD1 TRBV19
TGTGCCAGCAGCGACCCCGGGACTAGCGGGAACGAGCAGTACTTC CASSDPGTSGNEQYF TRBJ2-7 many TRBD2 TRBV7-9
TGCGCCAGCAGCCAAGGGGGGTCCGGGGAGCTGTTTTTT CASSQGGSGELFF TRBJ2-2 - - TRBV5-1
TGTGCCACCAGCGGACCCTCCTACGAGCAGTACTTC CATSGPSYEQYF TRBJ2-7 many - TRBV15
TGTGCCAGCAGTTATAGGGGAAAGACCCAGTACTTC CASSYRGKTQYF TRBJ2-5 - - TRBV6-1
TGTGCCAGCAGTGTTACCCCGGACACTTATAGCAATCAGCCCCAGCATTTT CASSVTPDTYSNQPQHF TRBJ1-5 few - TRBV10-3
TGTGCCACGAGGAGGCAGGGAAGGGCCTATGGCTACACCTTC CATRRQGRAYGYTF TRBJ1-2 - - TRBV15
TGTGCCAGCAGCTTGGAAGGGCGCAAGATCTATGGCTACACCTTC CASSLEGRKIYGYTF TRBJ1-2 many - TRBV5-8
TGCAGTTACTTAGGCCGCTCTGGGGCCAACGTCCTGACTTTC CSYLGRSGANVLTF TRBJ2-6 - - TRBV29-1
TGCAGTGCTAGAGTCCTAGCGGGAGGGGGAGAGACCCAGTACTTC CSARVLAGGGETQYF TRBJ2-5 many TRBD2 TRBV20-1
TGTGCCTGGAGTGGGACTAGCCAAGAGACCCAGTACTTC CAWSGTSQETQYF TRBJ2-5 - TRBD2 TRBV30
TGTGCTAGTGGTTTGGGGACTAGCGGGTACCAAGAGACCCAGTACTTC CASGLGTSGYQETQYF TRBJ2-5 few TRBD2 TRBV12-5
TGCAGCGCTGGACAGGGTTATGGCTACACCTTC CSAGQGYGYTF TRBJ1-2 many TRBD1 TRBV29-1
TGTGCCAGTAGCGGACAGGGAATAGGGGAAAAACTGTTTTTT CASSGQGIGEKLFF TRBJ1-4 many TRBD1 TRBV19
TGTGCCTGGAGTGTAACAGGGGGCAGGCCCCAGCATTTT CAWSVTGGRPQHF TRBJ1-5 - TRBD1 TRBV30
TGTGCCAGCGGGTGGGGGGCAGGTGAAGACGAGCAGTACTTC CASGWGAGEDEQYF TRBJ2-7 few - TRBV9
TGTGCCAGCACCCGTGGGGGACAGCTAAAAGAGACCCAGTACTTC CASTRGGQLKETQYF TRBJ2-5 many TRBD1 TRBV7-9
TGTGCCAGCAGCTTGTCGGGGGTCGAGCAGTACTTC CASSLSGVEQYF TRBJ2-7 many - TRBV7-2
TGTGCCAGCAGCGCGCTCGACAGAGATCAGCCCCAGCATTTT CASSALDRDQPQHF TRBJ1-5 many - TRBV7-9
TGCGCCAGCAGACCCGGGACAGGTCCCCCCTACGAGCAGTACTTC CASRPGTGPPYEQYF TRBJ2-7 - TRBD1 TRBV7-2
TGTGCCAGCAGCCCGACCGGGACAGGGGCCTCACCCCTCCACTTT CASSPTGTGASPLHF TRBJ1-6 many TRBD1 TRBV9
TGTGCCAGCAGGCCGGCGAACACCGGGGAGCTGTTTTTT CASRPANTGELFF TRBJ2-2 few - TRBV3-1
TGTGCCAGCAGCCAACCTGGGACAGGAGGGACTGAAGCTTTCTTT CASSQPGTGGTEAFF TRBJ1-1 - TRBD1 TRBV13
TGTGCCATTAGGACAGGGAACACCATATATTTT CAIRTGNTIYF TRBJ1-3 - TRBD1 TRBV10-3
TGCGCCAGCAGTGAGTCCGGACGTGGGCAGCCCCAGCATTTT CASSESGRGQPQHF TRBJ1-5 few - TRBV10-2
TGCGCCAGCAGTGAACTAGCGGAGACCCAGTACTTC CASSELAETQYF TRBJ2-5 many TRBD2 TRBV10-2
TGTGCCCCGCGGGGGGCGGCCACTGAAGCTTTCTTT CAPRGAATEAFF TRBJ1-1 - - TRBV19
TGTGCCAGCAGTTCATCCCGGGACAGGCCTCTCCAAGAGACCCAGTACTTC CASSSSRDRPLQETQYF TRBJ2-5 few TRBD1 TRBV10-3
TGTGCCAGCAGCTTAGCCTCCGGGACAGGGAATTCACCCCTCCACTTT CASSLASGTGNSPLHF TRBJ1-6 - TRBD1 TRBV7-4
TGTGCCAGCAGTGACGGAGGGGAGAATGAAAAACTGTTTTTT CASSDGGENEKLFF TRBJ1-4 many - TRBV6-1
TGCGCCAGCAGCTTGGTAGGGTTAAACTCCTACGAGCAGTACTTC CASSLVGLNSYEQYF TRBJ2-7 - - TRBV5-1
TGCAGCGTTCGGCAGGGAGGGCAAGAGACCCAGTACTTC CSVRQGGQETQYF TRBJ2-5 few TRBD2 TRBV29-1
TGTGCCAGCTACACCTTCACCAGCGACGAGCAGTACTTC CASYTFTSDEQYF TRBJ2-7 - - TRBV2
TGTGCCAGCAGCTTGGTAGGGACAGGGGAGGACTCCTATAATTCACCCCTCCACTTT CASSLVGTGEDSYNSPLHF TRBJ1-6 - TRBD1 TRBV5-5